Below, 20 T cell receptor beta chains from the same sample are listed, as sequenced in a study of T-cell memory formation after mild COVID-19. Each CDR3 protein gets one entry after TCRdb re-called the 5' RACE reads with MiXCR. The sample carries a few hundred thousand distinct CDR3 sequences, around 21% recorded once. The sequencing sample was made of PBMCs or a T cell subset sorted from them (not recorded which). The receptors were gathered from an adult woman who had mild COVID-19 (a few samples of this study predate the infection). Cell type and time point are not known.

The chain couples TRBV20-1 to TRBJ2-7; D is undetermined. Looked up from germline, CDR1 is DFQATT and CDR2 is SNEGSKA (reference sequence). V shed 8 bases and J shed 6 bases, with 14 bases lying between them. The length of the CDR3 is 11 residues. The CDR3 here is CSWAIASEQYF. The CDR3 DNA follows: TGCAGTTGGGCCATAGCATCCGAGCAGTACTTC.

The rearrangement uses TRBV7-2 and TRBJ2-5; TRBD1 matches at 8 bases. Trimming took 5 bases from V and 9 from J; bases not matched to a gene: 8. Germline assignment: CDR1 SGHTA and CDR2 FQGNSA. The CDR3 covers 13 residues. CDR3 nucleotides: TGTGCCAGCAGCCCAGGACAGGGTGGGGCCCAGTACTTC. Encoded protein: CASSPGQGGAQYF.

The CDR3 loop is CASSPGPHLGNEQFF. The CDR3 region has the DNA TGTGCCAGCAGCCCAGGACCGCACCTGGGCAATGAGCAGTTCTTC. J is TRBJ2-1 and V is TRBV5-6; D unclear. The germline V gene has CDR1 SGHDT and CDR2 YYEEEE. CDR3 size: 15 residues. V lost 4 bases to trimming and J lost 6 bases, with 17 bases between them.

The chain employs TRBV20-1 and TRBJ2-3; 8 nucleotides match TRBD2. V gave up 3 bases and J gave up 4 bases; unmatched junction bases: 6. From germline, CDR1 is DFQATT and CDR2 SNEGSKA (reference sequence). The CDR3 covers 14 residues. The CDR3 loop is CSASGGASADTQYF. The CDR3 DNA follows: TGCAGTGCTAGCGGGGGGGCGAGCGCAGATACGCAGTATTTT.

V usage is TRBV12-3 or TRBV12-4 and J usage is TRBJ1-1; 8 bases are shared with TRBD1. The CDR3 runs to 15 residues. V was clipped by 4 bases and J by 4 bases; unmatched bases: 8. CDR3 nucleotide sequence: TGTGCCAGCAGTTCAGGGACAGGAGGGACCACTGAAGCTTTCTTT. It encodes CASSSGTGGTTEAFF.

This clonotype appeared a few times. The V gene is TRBV5-1, the J gene TRBJ1-4; 10 bases agree with TRBD1. CDR1 and CDR2 (germline): SGHRS, YFSETQ. Trimming at V came to 4 bases and at J to 8 bases, leaving 5 bases not matched to a gene. This CDR3 has 14 residues. CDR3 DNA: TGCGCCAGCAGCACCGGGACAGGGGAGGAAAAACTGTTTTTT. It codes for CASSTGTGEEKLFF.

Only a few counts were recorded for this clonotype. V is TRBV14 and J is TRBJ2-2, with D maybe TRBD1 (7 bases). Between the trimmed V and J ends, which lost 3 bases and 3 bases, there was a span of 14 bases. Looked up from germline, CDR1 is SGHDN and CDR2 is FVKESK. The CDR3 runs 16 residues. For the CDR3, the DNA is TGTGCCAGCAGCCAGGTGGAGGGGGCCCACACCGGGGAGCTGTTTTTT. Translating it yields CASSQVEGAHTGELFF.

The chain combines TRBV30 with TRBJ2-2; D gene unclear. The CDR3 length is 11 residues. V lost 3 bases and J lost 8, with 7 bases in between. In germline, CDR1 is GTSNPN, CDR2 SVGIG (reference sequence). The DNA of the CDR3 is TGTGCCTGGAGCCTTAGAGGGGAGCTGTTTTTT. It specifies CAWSLRGELFF.

The genes are TRBV6-1 and TRBJ2-2, with D maybe TRBD2 (6 bases). The CDR3 extends over 15 amino acids. Trimming removed 2 bases at V and 6 bases at J, with 13 bases between. Germline V gene lookup returns CDR1 MNHNS and CDR2 SASEGT. Written as DNA, the CDR3 is TGTGCCAGCAGTGAATGGAGGGGTGGACCCGGGGAGCTGTTTTTT. Encoded protein: CASSEWRGGPGELFF.

This clonotype appeared a few times. The gene calls are TRBV20-1 and TRBJ1-1, with 11 positions matching TRBD1. The germline gives CDR1 DFQATT, CDR2 SNEGSKA (reference sequence). V lost 5 bases and J lost 2; bases outside the gene matches: 10. CDR3 length: 16 amino acids. Here the CDR3 reads CSAVPDRGLINTEAFF. CDR3 in DNA: TGCAGTGCTGTCCCGGACAGGGGGCTCATAAACACTGAAGCTTTCTTT.

The chain has TRBV7-2 and TRBJ2-2, with TRBD2 identical over 10 bases. The trim removed 4 bases at V and 1 base at J, leaving 9 bases unmatched. Germline lookup yields CDR1 SGHTA and CDR2 FQGNSA. This CDR3 is 18 amino acids long. The CDR3 nucleotides read TGTGCCAGCAGCTCTTCCCTGCTAGCGGGGGTGAACACCGGGGAGCTGTTTTTT. It is translated as CASSSSLLAGVNTGELFF.

On this clonotype: Compared with germline, one end of the junction differs, possibly owing to a read error. The V call is TRBV20-1, the J call TRBJ1-5; D may be TRBD1 (5 bases). Germline V gene sequence: CDR1 DFQATT, CDR2 SNEGSKA (reference sequence). This CDR3 comprises 14 residues. The CDR3 sequence: CSARDGGGNQPQHF. CDR3 bases: TGCAGTGCAAGAGACGGGGGTGGCAATCAGCCCCAGCATTTT.

This clonotype appeared many times. The chain is built from TRBV12-3 or TRBV12-4 and TRBJ1-2, with 7 bases lining up with TRBD1. This CDR3 comprises 13 residues. The ends lost 6 bases at V and 4 bases at J; junction bases unmatched: 5. CDR3 DNA sequence: TGTGCCAGCAGGAACAGGGGATCCTATGGCTACACCTTC. Protein: CASRNRGSYGYTF.

This chain uses TRBV25-1 with TRBJ2-1; 8 bases are shared with TRBD1. Germline V gives CDR1 MGHDK, CDR2 SYGVNS. V lost 4 bases to trimming and J lost 4 bases; unmatched junction nucleotides: 9. This CDR3 is 16 amino acids long. Written as DNA, the CDR3 is TGTGCCAGCAGTGTTCCGGGACAGGTTACTTACAATGAGCAGTTCTTC. This gives the protein CASSVPGQVTYNEQFF.

This chain links TRBV5-1 with TRBJ2-1; 11 bases map to TRBD2. This CDR3 comprises 18 residues. CDR1 is SGHRS and CDR2 is YFSETQ in the germline V gene. With 0 bases clipped from V and 3 bases from J, the junction kept 8 bases outside the gene matches. Written as DNA, the CDR3 is TGCGCCAGCAGCTTGGTTTCTAGCGGGGGGCATCTCTACAATGAGCAGTTCTTC. This gives the protein CASSLVSSGGHLYNEQFF.

In its sample, this clonotype was seen a few times. The V and J genes are TRBV20-1 and TRBJ2-3, with 8 bases fitting TRBD2. CDR3 length equals 18 residues. Germline V lookup: CDR1 DFQATT, CDR2 SNEGSKA (reference sequence). V lost 0 bases and J lost 2; bases outside the gene matches: 13. The CDR3 region is CSARDPPTRGAYTDTQYF. The CDR3 bases are TGCAGTGCTAGAGATCCCCCGACGCGGGGGGCTTACACAGATACGCAGTATTTT.

The chain recombines TRBV5-1 with TRBJ1-1; 7 bases fit TRBD1. The CDR3 is 16 residues long. Germline CDR1 reads SGHRS; CDR2 reads YFSETQ. The junction had 9 bases not matched to a gene; V was cut back by 3 bases and J by 1 base. As DNA, the CDR3 is TGCGCCAGCAGCTGGGGTGACAGGGTGACGAACACTGAAGCTTTCTTT. It yields the protein CASSWGDRVTNTEAFF.

This CDR3 is CASSWLGGDEQFF. CDR3 DNA: TGCGCCAGCAGCTGGTTAGGGGGGGATGAGCAGTTCTTC. The chain has TRBV5-1 and TRBJ2-1, with TRBD2 as a possible D gene (7 bases). V lost 3 bases, J lost 8 bases, and 12 bases lay in between. This CDR3 comprises 13 residues. Germline CDR1 reads SGHRS; CDR2 reads YFSETQ.

CDR3 sequence reads: CASSQDRRQGIYGYTF. The CDR3 DNA reads TGCGCCAGCAGCCAAGATCGCAGACAGGGAATCTATGGCTACACCTTC. The rearrangement uses TRBV4-1 and TRBJ1-2; 7 bases match TRBD1. The junction had 8 bases not matched to a gene; V was cut back by 0 bases and J by 4 bases. The CDR3 length is 16 residues. In germline, CDR1 is MGHRA, CDR2 YSYEKL.

The chain couples TRBV29-1 to TRBJ2-7; D may be TRBD1 (5 bases). V was shortened by 2 bases and J by 6 bases, with 17 bases between the two germline ends. The CDR3 length is 14 residues. CDR1 is SQVTM and CDR2 is ANQGSEA in the germline V gene. The CDR3 DNA reads as TGCAGCGTTGAACCGCCAGGGCCGTACCGCGAGCAGTACTTC. Translated, it gives CSVEPPGPYREQYF.